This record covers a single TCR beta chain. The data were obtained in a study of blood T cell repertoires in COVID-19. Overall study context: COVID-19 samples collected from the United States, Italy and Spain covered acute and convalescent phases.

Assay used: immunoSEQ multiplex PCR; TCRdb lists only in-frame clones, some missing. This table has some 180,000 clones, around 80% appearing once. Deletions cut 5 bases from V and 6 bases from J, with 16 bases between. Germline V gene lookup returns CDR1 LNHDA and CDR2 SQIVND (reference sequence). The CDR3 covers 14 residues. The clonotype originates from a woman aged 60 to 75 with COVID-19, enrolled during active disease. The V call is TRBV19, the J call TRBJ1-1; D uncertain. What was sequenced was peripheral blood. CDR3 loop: CASSSPSQEAEAFF. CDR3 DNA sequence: TGTGCCAGTAGTTCCCCCAGCCAGGAGGCTGAAGCTTTCTTT.